This record looks at one TCR beta chain sequence and its context. As yet, its antigen is unknown. CDR3 length equals 17 residues. Per the germline V gene, CDR1 is SGHRS and CDR2 is YFSETQ. V lost 4 bases to trimming and J lost 0 bases, with 17 bases between them. Methods used by the authors: ImmunoSEQ junction-only sequences lacked quality scores, so their filtering differed. Libraries were prepared by immunoSEQ multiplex PCR; TCRdb keeps only in-frame clonotypes and omits some of them. The V and J calls and clone size come from that table; D and trimming were worked out from the DNA. The top ten hold 1.4% of the sample, which has some 1 million clones, under 80% seen once. This record belongs to a study of shared clonotypes between healthy human individuals. General study points: Among donors, the sharing of clonotypes was expected to be influenced by sequencing depth. Several donors shared around 5.2% of their naive CD4 clonotypes. Genetic and exposure-history diversity was limited by the small donor number.

The chain links TRBV5-1 to TRBJ1-3; weak D call: TRBD1 (6 bases). The specimen sequenced was memory CD4+ T cells sorted from blood. The subset was: CD45RA-negative fraction. The sequence came from a man between 18 and 35 years old in good health. The CDR3 DNA reads TGCGCCAGCAGCCCCCAATCCGGGGGCAACTCTGGAAACACCATATATTTT. Amino acids: CASSPQSGGNSGNTIYF.